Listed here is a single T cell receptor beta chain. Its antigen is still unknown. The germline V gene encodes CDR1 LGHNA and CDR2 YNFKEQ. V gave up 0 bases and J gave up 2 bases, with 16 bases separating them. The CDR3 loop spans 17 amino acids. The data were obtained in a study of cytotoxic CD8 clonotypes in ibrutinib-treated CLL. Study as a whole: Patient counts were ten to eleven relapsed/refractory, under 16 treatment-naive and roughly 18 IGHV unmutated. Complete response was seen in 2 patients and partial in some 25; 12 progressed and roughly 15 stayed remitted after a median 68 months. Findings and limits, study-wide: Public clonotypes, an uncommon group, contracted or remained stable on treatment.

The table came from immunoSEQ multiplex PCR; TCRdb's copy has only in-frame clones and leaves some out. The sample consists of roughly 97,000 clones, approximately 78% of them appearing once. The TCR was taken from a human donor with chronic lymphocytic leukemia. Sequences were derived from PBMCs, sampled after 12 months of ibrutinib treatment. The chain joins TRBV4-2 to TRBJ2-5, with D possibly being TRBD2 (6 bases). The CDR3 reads CASSQEQGGRGQETQYF. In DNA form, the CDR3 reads TGTGCCAGCAGCCAAGAGCAGGGCGGACGGGGGCAAGAGACCCAGTACTTC.